A selection of T cell receptor beta chains follows, all from one sample in a study of CD8+CD57+ T cells in acquired aplastic anemia. TCRdb analysed the reads with MiXCR anew, one entry per CDR3 protein. The table lists around 250,000 distinct CDR3 sequences, approximately 55% of them singletons. Sequencing was performed on sorted CD4+, CD8+, or CD8+CD57+ T cells (not recorded which) from PBMCs. The receptors were gathered from a human donor with severe aplastic anemia or a healthy control (not recorded which). Both conserved end residues are part of each CDR3. The D gene is left open where the match is weak. A row's size may be missing; if present it is once, few, many or a size class.

size	D	V	J	CDR3	DNA
NA	NA	TRBV6-4	TRBJ2-6	CASSLVGGANVLTF	TGTGCCAGCAGTCTAGTTGGTGGGGCCAACGTCCTGACTTTC
NA	NA	TRBV7-9	TRBJ1-1	CASSTGTEGAEAFF	TGTGCCAGCAGCACCGGGACGGAGGGGGCTGAAGCTTTCTTT
few	NA	TRBV15	TRBJ1-5	CATSRDYPLKEGRGQPQHF	TGTGCCACCAGCAGAGATTATCCCTTGAAGGAGGGGCGGGGGCAGCCCCAGCATTTT
few	NA	TRBV20-1	TRBJ2-7	CSATPGRRYEQYF	TGCAGTGCTACCCCGGGACGGAGATACGAGCAGTACTTC
few	TRBD1	TRBV27	TRBJ2-2	CASSSRTGRTSTITGELFF	TGTGCCAGCAGTTCACGGACAGGAAGGACTTCTACTATCACCGGGGAGCTGTTTTTT
many	NA	TRBV29-1	TRBJ2-2	CSAVTVISGELFF	TGCAGCGCCGTGACAGTGATCTCCGGGGAGCTGTTTTTT
NA	NA	TRBV5-1	TRBJ2-3	CASSLAGRTDTQYF	TGCGCCAGCAGCTTGGCAGGGCGCACAGATACGCAGTATTTT
many	TRBD1	TRBV12-3/TRBV12-4	TRBJ1-1	CASSLPGTGAEAFF	TGTGCCAGCAGTTTACCGGGGACAGGGGCTGAAGCTTTCTTT
NA	NA	TRBV7-2	TRBJ1-4	CASSFGPGGAGKLFF	TGTGCCAGCAGCTTCGGACCGGGAGGTGCTGGAAAACTGTTTTTT
many	NA	TRBV5-6	TRBJ1-1	CASSLIGGRMNTEAFF	TGTGCCAGCAGCTTGATCGGGGGCAGAATGAACACTGAAGCTTTCTTT
few	TRBD2	TRBV5-5	TRBJ2-7	CASSPGGYEQYF	TGTGCCAGCAGCCCGGGGGGCTACGAGCAGTACTTC
many	NA	TRBV5-5	TRBJ1-2	CASSLDPIGLRYTF	TGTGCCAGCAGCTTGGACCCCATCGGACTTCGCTACACCTTC
many	TRBD1	TRBV6-5	TRBJ2-5	CASSYSSGGWGTQYF	TGTGCCAGCAGTTACTCGTCAGGGGGCTGGGGGACCCAGTACTTC
many	NA	TRBV12-3/TRBV12-4	TRBJ1-5	CASSLGGHGGHQPQHF	TGTGCCAGCAGTTTAGGAGGTCATGGGGGCCATCAGCCCCAGCATTTT
NA	NA	TRBV15	TRBJ1-4	CATSRGPEEKLFF	TGTGCCACCAGCAGAGGGCCAGAGGAAAAACTGTTTTTT
few	TRBD1	TRBV18	TRBJ1-1	CASSRDRGRTEAFF	TGTGCCAGCTCTCGCGACAGGGGGCGCACTGAAGCTTTCTTT
many	NA	TRBV6-1	TRBJ1-5	CASTLKPQGLGSQHF	TGTGCCAGCACCTTGAAACCGCAAGGGTTAGGGTCCCAGCATTTT
few	NA	TRBV10-3	TRBJ2-7	CAIASQGAYEQYF	TGTGCCATCGCGAGTCAGGGCGCCTACGAGCAGTACTTC
NA	NA	TRBV12-3/TRBV12-4	TRBJ2-5	CASSFSGSGETQYF	TGTGCCAGCAGTTTTAGCGGATCGGGGGAGACCCAGTACTTC
NA	NA	TRBV12-3/TRBV12-4	TRBJ1-1	CASSSLGGRNTEAFF	TGTGCCAGCAGTTCCTTAGGGGGAAGGAACACTGAAGCTTTCTTT
few	TRBD1	TRBV10-3	TRBJ1-4	CAISDSGTGNEKLFF	TGTGCCATCAGTGATTCCGGGACAGGGAACGAAAAACTGTTTTTT
NA	NA	TRBV7-9	TRBJ2-7	CASSFNSDEQYF	TGTGCCAGCAGCTTTAACTCAGACGAGCAGTACTTC
NA	TRBD1	TRBV19	TRBJ1-2	CASSRQGIDYGYTF	TGTGCCAGTAGCCGACAGGGGATCGACTATGGCTACACCTTC
NA	NA	TRBV25-1	TRBJ1-1	CASRGSLNTEAFF	TGTGCCAGCAGGGGCAGCTTGAACACTGAAGCTTTCTTT
NA	NA	TRBV20-1	TRBJ2-3	CSARGQARSTDTQYF	TGCAGTGCTCGGGGCCAAGCACGTAGCACAGATACGCAGTATTTT
NA	NA	TRBV19	TRBJ1-4	CASSTRAGVTEKLFF	TGCGCCAGTAGTACCCGGGCAGGGGTTACTGAAAAACTGTTTTTT
NA	NA	TRBV7-9	TRBJ1-5	CASSLGDTPDQPQHF	TGTGCCAGCAGCTTAGGGGACACACCGGATCAGCCCCAGCATTTT
NA	NA	TRBV25-1	TRBJ2-3	CASAPGGRGGTDTQYF	TGTGCCAGCGCACCCGGAGGGCGGGGCGGCACAGATACGCAGTATTTT
NA	NA	TRBV5-6	TRBJ2-5	CASSLDMGGRETQYF	TGTGCCAGCAGCTTGGACATGGGGGGGCGTGAGACCCAGTACTTC
many	NA	TRBV5-1	TRBJ1-2	CASSGGGPENYGYTF	TGCGCCAGCAGCGGAGGAGGACCGGAAAACTATGGCTACACCTTC
NA	NA	TRBV11-3	TRBJ1-2	CASSPPGQNYGYTF	TGTGCCAGCAGCCCACCTGGACAGAACTATGGCTACACCTTC
many	NA	TRBV6-2/TRBV6-3	TRBJ2-7	CASSFGLGLYEQYF	TGTGCCAGCAGTTTCGGCCTGGGGTTGTACGAGCAGTACTTC